These T cell receptor beta chains were read from a single sample in a study of shared clonotypes between healthy human individuals. Some clones are missing from TCRdb's copy, which holds only in-frame ones; the method was immunoSEQ multiplex PCR. Of about 1.9 million clones listed, around 93% are singletons. Material for sequencing was naive CD8+ T cells from PBMCs. These TCRs come from a man younger than 35 in good health. Some clones in this sample may be carry-over from other donors' samples. Each CDR3 is given with its conserved first and last residue. Each record gives: V gene, J gene, D gene, clone size, CDR3 DNA, CDR3 protein. The D gene is left open where the match is weak. Clone size appears in some rows only: once, few, many, or a class for an expanded clone.

>TRBV7-6|TRBJ2-1|.|.
TGTGCCAGCAGCCCCCTAGGGACTTTTAGCAATGAGCAGTTCTTC
CASSPLGTFSNEQFF
>TRBV4-1|TRBJ1-1|.|.
TGCGCCAGCAGTCGGGACGGCGCTAGAGCTTTCTTT
CASSRDGARAFF
>TRBV7-9|TRBJ1-2|TRBD1|.
TGTGCCAGCAGCTTGGGTAGGGGGCCGGATGGCTACACCTTC
CASSLGRGPDGYTF
>TRBV28|TRBJ1-1|TRBD1|.
TGTGCCAGCAGTCTAGGGGGCGGCGTCACTGAAGCTTTCTTT
CASSLGGGVTEAFF
>TRBV27|TRBJ1-4|.|.
TGTGCCAGCCGACGGGGGGGGTTGAATGAAAAACTGTTTTTT
CASRRGGLNEKLFF
>TRBV11-2|TRBJ2-7|TRBD2|.
TGTGCCAGCAGCTTGGGACTAGCGGCATTGACGGGTAACTCCTACGAGCAGTACTTC
CASSLGLAALTGNSYEQYF
>TRBV6-6|TRBJ1-4|TRBD1|.
TGTGCCAGCAGCCGCACAGGGGCAACTAATGAAAAACTGTTTTTT
CASSRTGATNEKLFF
>TRBV9|TRBJ2-7|TRBD2|once
TGTGCCAGCAGCGTAGCTGGGGCTAGCGGCCACTACGAGCAGTACTTC
CASSVAGASGHYEQYF
>TRBV5-4|TRBJ2-5|TRBD2|.
TGTGCCAGCAGCAGAATAGCGGGACCCCAAGAGACCCAGTACTTC
CASSRIAGPQETQYF
>TRBV7-9|TRBJ2-3|.|.
TGTGCCAGCAGCTTAGGCGAAGGGAGTAGGATCACAGATACGCAGTATTTT
CASSLGEGSRITDTQYF
>TRBV7-2|TRBJ2-5|.|.
TGTGCCAGCAGCCCCGCGTTGTATGAGACCCAGTACTTC
CASSPALYETQYF
>TRBV30|TRBJ2-4|.|.
TGTGCCTGGAGTGGAACCCCAGGGGGGTTTTCAAACATTCAGTACTTC
CAWSGTPGGFSNIQYF
>TRBV2|TRBJ1-1|.|.
TGTGCCAGCAGAGAGTACCCTGAAGCTTTCTTT
CASREYPEAFF
>TRBV6-1|TRBJ1-1|.|once
TGTGCCAGCCACGATGAATGGGTTAACACTGAAGCTTTCTTT
CASHDEWVNTEAFF
>TRBV27|TRBJ2-7|.|.
TGTGCCAGCAGTACGGAACTAGTCTCTAGCGAGCAGTACTTC
CASSTELVSSEQYF
>TRBV19|TRBJ1-2|.|.
TGTGCCAGTAGTATAGTGCGCAACACCTTC
CASSIVRNTF
>TRBV9|TRBJ2-7|.|.
TGTGCCAGCAGCGTAGCTCTCGGGCCCACGTACGAGCAGTACTTC
CASSVALGPTYEQYF
>TRBV29-1|TRBJ2-7|.|.
TGCAGCGTGGCGGGACTTTCCTACGAGCAGTACTTC
CSVAGLSYEQYF
>TRBV27|TRBJ2-3|.|once
TGTGCCAGCAGTTTAGGGGCAATCCTAGGACCAGATACGCAGTATTTT
CASSLGAILGPDTQYF
>TRBV7-9|TRBJ1-5|.|.
TGTGCCAGCAGCTTAGTGGGTCAGAATCAGCCCCAGCATTTT
CASSLVGQNQPQHF
>TRBV27|TRBJ2-7|TRBD1|once
TGTGCCAGCAGTTCGGGACAGACACCTCTCTCCTACGAGCAGTACTTC
CASSSGQTPLSYEQYF
>TRBV28|TRBJ2-7|.|once
TGTGCCAGCCGGCTTCTGCGGGCCAGCTCCTACGAGCAGTACTTC
CASRLLRASSYEQYF
>TRBV21-1|TRBJ1-5|.|.
TGTGCCAGCGGCAGGGGATATAGCAATCAGCCCCAGCATTTT
CASGRGYSNQPQHF
>TRBV7-9|TRBJ1-1|.|.
TGTGCCAGCAGCTTAGGGGTCGCTGAAGCTTTCTTT
CASSLGVAEAFF
>TRBV5-1|TRBJ2-7|TRBD1|.
TGCGCCAGCAGCTTGGGGGACAGGGAGATCAACGAGCAGTACTTC
CASSLGDREINEQYF
>TRBV6-5|TRBJ2-1|.|.
TGTGCCAGCCACAGCACAGATTCCTACAATGAGCAGTTCTTC
CASHSTDSYNEQFF
>TRBV28|TRBJ1-5|TRBD1|few
TGTGCCAGCAGTTCCAGGGGGGATCAGCCCCAGCATTTT
CASSSRGDQPQHF